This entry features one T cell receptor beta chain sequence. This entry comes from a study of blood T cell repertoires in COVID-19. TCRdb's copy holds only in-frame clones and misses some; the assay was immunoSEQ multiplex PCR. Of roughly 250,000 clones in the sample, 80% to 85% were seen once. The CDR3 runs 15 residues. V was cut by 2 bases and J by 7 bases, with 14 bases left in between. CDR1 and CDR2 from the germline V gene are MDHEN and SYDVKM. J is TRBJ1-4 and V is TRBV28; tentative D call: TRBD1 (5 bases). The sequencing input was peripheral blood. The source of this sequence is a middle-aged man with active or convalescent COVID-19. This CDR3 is CASSLSWRGGEKLFF. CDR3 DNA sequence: TGTGCCAGCAGTTTAAGTTGGAGGGGAGGTGAAAAACTGTTTTTT.